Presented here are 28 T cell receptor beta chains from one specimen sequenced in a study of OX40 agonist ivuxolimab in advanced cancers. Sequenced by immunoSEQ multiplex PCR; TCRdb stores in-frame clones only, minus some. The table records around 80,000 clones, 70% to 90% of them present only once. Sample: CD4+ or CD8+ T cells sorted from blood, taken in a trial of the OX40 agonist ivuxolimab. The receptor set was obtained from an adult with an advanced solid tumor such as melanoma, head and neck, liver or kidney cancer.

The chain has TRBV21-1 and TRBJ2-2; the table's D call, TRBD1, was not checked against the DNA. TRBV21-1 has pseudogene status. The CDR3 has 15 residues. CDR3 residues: CASSKAIHDTGELFF. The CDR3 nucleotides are TGTGCCAGCAGCAAAGCAATTCATGACACCGGGGAGCTGTTTTTT.

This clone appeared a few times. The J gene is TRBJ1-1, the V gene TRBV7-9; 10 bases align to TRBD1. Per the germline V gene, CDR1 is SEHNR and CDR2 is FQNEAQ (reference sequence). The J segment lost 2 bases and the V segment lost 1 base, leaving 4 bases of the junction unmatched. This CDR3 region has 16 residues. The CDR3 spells CASSLGQGAGNTEAFF. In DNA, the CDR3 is TGTGCCAGCAGCTTAGGACAGGGGGCCGGTAACACTGAAGCTTTCTTT.

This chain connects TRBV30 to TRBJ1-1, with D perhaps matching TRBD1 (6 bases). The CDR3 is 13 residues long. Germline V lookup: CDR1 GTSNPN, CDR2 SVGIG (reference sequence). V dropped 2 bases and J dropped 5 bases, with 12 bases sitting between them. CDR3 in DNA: TGTGCCTGGAGTAGGGGGGTTGTTACTGAAGCTTTCTTT. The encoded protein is CAWSRGVVTEAFF.

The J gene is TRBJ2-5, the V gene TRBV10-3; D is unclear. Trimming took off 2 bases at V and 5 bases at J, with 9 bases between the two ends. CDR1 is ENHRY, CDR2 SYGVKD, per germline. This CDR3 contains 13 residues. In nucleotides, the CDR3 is TGTGCCATCAGTGAGAGCCTTTGGGAGACCCAGTACTTC. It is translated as CAISESLWETQYF.

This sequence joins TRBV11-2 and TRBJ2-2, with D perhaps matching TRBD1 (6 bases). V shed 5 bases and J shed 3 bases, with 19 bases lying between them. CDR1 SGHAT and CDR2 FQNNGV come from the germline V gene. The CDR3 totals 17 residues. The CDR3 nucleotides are TGTGCCAGCAGCGCACTAGGACAGACGATGTACACCGGGGAGCTGTTTTTT. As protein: CASSALGQTMYTGELFF.

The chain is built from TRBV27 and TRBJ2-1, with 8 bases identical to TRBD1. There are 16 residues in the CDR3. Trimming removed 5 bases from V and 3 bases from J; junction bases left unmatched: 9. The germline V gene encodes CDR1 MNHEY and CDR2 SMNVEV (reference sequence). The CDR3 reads CASSKGTGDNYNEQFF. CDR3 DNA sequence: TGTGCCAGCAGTAAAGGGACAGGTGATAACTACAATGAGCAGTTCTTC.

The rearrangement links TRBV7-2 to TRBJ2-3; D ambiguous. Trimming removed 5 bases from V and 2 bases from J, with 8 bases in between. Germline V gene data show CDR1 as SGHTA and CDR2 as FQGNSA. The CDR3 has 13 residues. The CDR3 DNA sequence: TGTGCCAGCAGCAAGCGATTCACAGATACGCAGTATTTT. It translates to CASSKRFTDTQYF. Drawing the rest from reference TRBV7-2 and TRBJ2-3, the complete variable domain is GAGVSQSPSNKVTEKGKDVELRCDPISGHTALYWYRQSLGQGLEFLIYFQGNSAPDKSGLPSDRFSAERTGGSVSTLTIQRTQQEDSAVYLCASSKRFTDTQYFGPGTRLTVL.

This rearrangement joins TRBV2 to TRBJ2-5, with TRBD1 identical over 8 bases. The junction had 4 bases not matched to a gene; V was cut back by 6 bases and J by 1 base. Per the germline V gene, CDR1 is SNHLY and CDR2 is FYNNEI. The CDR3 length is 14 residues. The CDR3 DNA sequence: TGTGCCAGCAGCTCCAGGGGGCCCCAAGAGACCCAGTACTTC. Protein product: CASSSRGPQETQYF.

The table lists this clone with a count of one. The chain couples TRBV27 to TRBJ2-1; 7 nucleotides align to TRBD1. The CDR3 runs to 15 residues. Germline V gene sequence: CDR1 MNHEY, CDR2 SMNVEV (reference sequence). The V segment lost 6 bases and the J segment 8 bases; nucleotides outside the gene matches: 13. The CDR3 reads CASSQNGITGDEQFF. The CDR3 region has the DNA TGTGCCAGCAGCCAAAATGGAATAACAGGGGATGAGCAGTTCTTC.

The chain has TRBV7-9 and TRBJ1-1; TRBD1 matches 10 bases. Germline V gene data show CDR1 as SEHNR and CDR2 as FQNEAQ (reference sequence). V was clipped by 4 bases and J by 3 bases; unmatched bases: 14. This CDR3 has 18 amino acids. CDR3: CASSSDRGIILEHTEAFF. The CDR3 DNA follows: TGTGCCAGCAGCTCGGACAGGGGGATAATCCTTGAACACACTGAAGCTTTCTTT.

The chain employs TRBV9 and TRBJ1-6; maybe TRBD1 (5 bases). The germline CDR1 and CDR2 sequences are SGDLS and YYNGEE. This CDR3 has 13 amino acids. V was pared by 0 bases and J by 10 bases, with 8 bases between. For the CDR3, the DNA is TGTGCCAGCAGCGTAGTCTGGGACTCACCCCTCCACTTT. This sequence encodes CASSVVWDSPLHF.

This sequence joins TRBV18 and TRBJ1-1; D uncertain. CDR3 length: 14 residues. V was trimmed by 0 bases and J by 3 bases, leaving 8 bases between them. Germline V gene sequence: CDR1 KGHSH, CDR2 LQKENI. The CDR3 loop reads CASSPPLGDTEAFF. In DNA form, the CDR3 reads TGTGCCAGCTCACCACCCCTGGGCGACACTGAAGCTTTCTTT.

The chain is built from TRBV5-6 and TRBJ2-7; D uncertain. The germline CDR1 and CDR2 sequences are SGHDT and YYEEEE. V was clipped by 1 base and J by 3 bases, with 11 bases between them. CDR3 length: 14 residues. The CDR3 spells CASSLLWIDYEQYF. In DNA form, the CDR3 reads TGTGCCAGCAGCTTGCTCTGGATAGACTACGAGCAGTACTTC.

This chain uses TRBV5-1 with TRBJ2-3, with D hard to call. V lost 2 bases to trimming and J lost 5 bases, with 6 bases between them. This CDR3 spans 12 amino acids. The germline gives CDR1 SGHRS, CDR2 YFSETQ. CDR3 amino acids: CASSLSGDTQYF. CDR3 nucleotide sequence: TGCGCCAGCAGCTTATCGGGAGATACGCAGTATTTT. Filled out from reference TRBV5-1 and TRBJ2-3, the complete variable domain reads KAGVTQTPRYLIKTRGQQVTLSCSPISGHRSVSWYQQTPGQGLQFLFEYFSETQRNKGNFPGRFSGRQFSNSRSEMNVSTLELGDSALYLCASSLSGDTQYFGPGTRLTVL.

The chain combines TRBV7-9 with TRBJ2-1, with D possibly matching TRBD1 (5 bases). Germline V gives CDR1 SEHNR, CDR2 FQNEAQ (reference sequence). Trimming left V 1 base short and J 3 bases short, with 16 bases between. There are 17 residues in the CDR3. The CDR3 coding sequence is TGTGCCAGCAGCTTAGTAATAGGACAAACGATCTACAATGAGCAGTTCTTC. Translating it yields CASSLVIGQTIYNEQFF.

This CDR3 reads CASRAGASYNSPLHF. The CDR3 nucleotides read TGTGCCAGCAGAGCAGGGGCCTCCTATAATTCACCCCTCCACTTT. The chain has TRBV6-5 and TRBJ1-6, with TRBD1 as a possible D gene (6 bases). The CDR3 consists of 15 residues. Germline V gene lookup returns CDR1 MNHEY and CDR2 SVGAGI. The V end lost 6 bases, the J end lost 0 bases, and 9 bases lay between the germline ends.

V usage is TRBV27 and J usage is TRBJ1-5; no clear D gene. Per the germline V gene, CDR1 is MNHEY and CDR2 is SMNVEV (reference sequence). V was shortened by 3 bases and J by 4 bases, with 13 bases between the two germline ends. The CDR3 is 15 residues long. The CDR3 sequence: CASSFSPLRNQPQHF. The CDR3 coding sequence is TGTGCCAGCAGTTTTTCCCCCCTTCGAAATCAGCCCCAGCATTTT.

The CDR3 nucleotides are TGCAGCGTTGGGAGGACAGGGGGCCTCACTGAAGCTTTCTTT. Translated, it gives CSVGRTGGLTEAFF. This chain connects TRBV29-1 to TRBJ1-1; 11 nucleotides line up with TRBD1. Trimming took 4 bases from V and 4 from J; bases not matched to a gene: 5. The CDR3 runs to 14 residues. Per germline, CDR1 SQVTM and CDR2 ANQGSEA.

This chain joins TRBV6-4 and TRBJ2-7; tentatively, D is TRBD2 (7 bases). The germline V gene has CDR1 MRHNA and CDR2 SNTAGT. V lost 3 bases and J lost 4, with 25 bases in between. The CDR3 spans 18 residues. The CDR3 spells CASSEGGQDSSRMYEQYF. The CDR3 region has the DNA TGTGCCAGCAGTGAGGGGGGGCAAGATAGCAGTAGAATGTACGAGCAGTACTTC.

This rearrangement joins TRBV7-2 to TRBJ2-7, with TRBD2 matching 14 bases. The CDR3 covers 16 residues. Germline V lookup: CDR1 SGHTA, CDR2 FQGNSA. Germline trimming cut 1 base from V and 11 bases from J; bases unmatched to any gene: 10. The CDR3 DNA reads TGTGCCAGCAGCTTAGGTGTCGGGGGACTAGCGGGAGAGAAGTACTTC. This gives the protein CASSLGVGGLAGEKYF.

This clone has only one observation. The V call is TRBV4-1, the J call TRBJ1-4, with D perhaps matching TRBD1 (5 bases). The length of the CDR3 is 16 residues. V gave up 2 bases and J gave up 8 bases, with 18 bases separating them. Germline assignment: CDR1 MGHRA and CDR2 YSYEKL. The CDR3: CASSQPWGGSGEKLFF. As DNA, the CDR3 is TGCGCCAGCAGCCAACCATGGGGGGGAAGTGGCGAAAAACTGTTTTTT.

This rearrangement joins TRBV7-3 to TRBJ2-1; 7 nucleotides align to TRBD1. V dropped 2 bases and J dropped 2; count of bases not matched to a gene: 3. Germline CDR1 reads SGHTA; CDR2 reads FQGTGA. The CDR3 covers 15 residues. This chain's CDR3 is CASSLAQGAYNEQFF. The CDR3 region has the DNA TGTGCCAGCAGCTTAGCCCAGGGGGCCTACAATGAGCAGTTCTTC.

As DNA, the CDR3 is TGTGCCAGCAGCCCAGAGCAGGTCGCCAGCTCTGGGGCCAACGTCCTGACTTTC. It translates to CASSPEQVASSGANVLTF. The rearrangement joins TRBV7-2 to TRBJ2-6; the D is unclear. The germline V gene has CDR1 SGHTA and CDR2 FQGNSA. V lost 5 bases and J 0 bases, leaving 17 bases between the germline ends. The CDR3 has 18 amino acids.

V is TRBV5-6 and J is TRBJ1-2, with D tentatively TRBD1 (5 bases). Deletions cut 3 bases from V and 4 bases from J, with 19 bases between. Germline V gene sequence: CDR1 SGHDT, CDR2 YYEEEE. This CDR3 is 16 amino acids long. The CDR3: CASSSTLQGRSYGYTF. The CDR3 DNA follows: TGTGCCAGCAGCTCTACGTTGCAGGGTCGCTCCTATGGCTACACCTTC.

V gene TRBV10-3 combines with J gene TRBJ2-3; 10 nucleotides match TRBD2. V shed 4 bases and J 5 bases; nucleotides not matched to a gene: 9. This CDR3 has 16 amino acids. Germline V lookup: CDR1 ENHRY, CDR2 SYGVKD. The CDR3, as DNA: TGTGCCATCAGTGGGGGTTCTAGCGGGAGTTTAGATACGCAGTATTTT. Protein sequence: CAISGGSSGSLDTQYF.

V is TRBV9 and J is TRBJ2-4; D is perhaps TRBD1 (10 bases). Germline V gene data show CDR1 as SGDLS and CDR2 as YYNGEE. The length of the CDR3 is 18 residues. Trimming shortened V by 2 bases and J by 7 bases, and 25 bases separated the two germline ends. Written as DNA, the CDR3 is TGTGCCAGCAGCGTGAGCGGGGGGACAGGGGTAGCGAGGAACATTCAGTACTTC. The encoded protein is CASSVSGGTGVARNIQYF.

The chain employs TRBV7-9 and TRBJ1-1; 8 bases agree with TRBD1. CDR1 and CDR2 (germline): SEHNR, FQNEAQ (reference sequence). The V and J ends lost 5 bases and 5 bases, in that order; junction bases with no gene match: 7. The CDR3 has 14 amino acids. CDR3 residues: CASSAQGGLTEAFF. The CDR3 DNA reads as TGTGCCAGCAGCGCACAGGGGGGCCTGACTGAAGCTTTCTTT.

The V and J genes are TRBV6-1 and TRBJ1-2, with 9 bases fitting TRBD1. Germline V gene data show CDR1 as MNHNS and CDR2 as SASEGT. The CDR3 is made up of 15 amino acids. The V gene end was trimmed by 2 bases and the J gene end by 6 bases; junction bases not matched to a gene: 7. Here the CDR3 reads CASSEIFGTGNGYTF. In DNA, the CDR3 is TGTGCCAGCAGTGAAATTTTTGGGACAGGGAATGGCTACACCTTC.